These T cell receptor beta chains were read from a single sample in a study of blood T cell repertoires in COVID-19. Sequencing used immunoSEQ multiplex PCR; TCRdb keeps in-frame clones, though not all of them. The data contain more than 65,000 clones, roughly four fifths of them seen just once; the ten biggest clones take up about 6.9%. Sequencing used peripheral blood. The receptors were sampled from a man aged 30-40 years with COVID-19, enrolled during active disease. The CDR3 runs from the conserved cysteine through the conserved F or W. D genes are given only for firm matches.

d_call | j_call | v_call | cdr3_aa
TRBD1 | TRBJ1-2 | TRBV29-1 | CSVVGTEAGYTF
TRBD2 | TRBJ2-7 | TRBV18 | CASSPGLTSGRTTYEQYF
- | TRBJ2-7 | TRBV27 | CASSPYPIHEQYF
TRBD2 | TRBJ2-7 | TRBV4-3 | CASSPQGLAGGTSYEQYF
TRBD1 | TRBJ1-1 | TRBV7-9 | CASSLGQGLTEAFF
TRBD1 | TRBJ2-7 | TRBV6-5 | CASSYWDRANEQYF
- | TRBJ1-1 | TRBV12-5 | CASGLVMGSNTEAFF
TRBD1 | TRBJ2-7 | TRBV5-4 | CASSSTTGVSYEQYF
- | TRBJ2-5 | TRBV14 | CASSQTDSKETQYF
TRBD1 | TRBJ1-5 | TRBV27 | CASSTQGAHQPQHF
TRBD1 | TRBJ1-5 | TRBV19 | CASRRDRGPDSGNQPQHF
TRBD1 | TRBJ1-2 | TRBV7-9 | CASSSTGVYGYTF
- | TRBJ2-7 | TRBV19 | CASSPSGGLEQYF
TRBD1 | TRBJ2-5 | TRBV4-2 | CASSQDGDRQETQYF
TRBD1 | TRBJ1-1 | TRBV7-8 | CASSLDRRTEAFF
TRBD1 | TRBJ2-7 | TRBV4-2 | CASSQLTGGGYEQYF
TRBD2 | TRBJ2-7 | TRBV7-8 | CASSLGRERSYEQYF
TRBD1 | TRBJ1-5 | TRBV30 | CAWKGQGAHQPQHF
TRBD1 | TRBJ2-1 | TRBV19 | CASSIRDRGYNEQFF
- | TRBJ2-6 | TRBV5-4 | CASSPHTGSGANVLTF
- | TRBJ1-3 | TRBV4-3 | CASSQDGGEENTIYF
TRBD2 | TRBJ2-1 | TRBV20-1 | CSASGLAGRKNEQFF
TRBD1 | TRBJ2-1 | TRBV7-9 | CASSSTGTGANEQFF
- | TRBJ1-5 | TRBV14 | CASSGGVHQPQHF
TRBD1 | TRBJ1-4 | TRBV5-5 | CASSSGGGRGEKLFF
TRBD1 | TRBJ1-4 | TRBV28 | CASSLNRGTNEKLFF
TRBD1 | TRBJ1-2 | TRBV19 | CASSTGQGPYGYTF
TRBD1 | TRBJ1-5 | TRBV14 | CASPRQGGTVSNQPQHF
TRBD1 | TRBJ1-1 | TRBV6-1 | CASSDQGAGNTEAFF
- | TRBJ1-1 | TRBV24-1 | CATRGGNTEAFF